The 28 T cell receptor beta chains given below trace back to one sample, sequenced in a study of cytomegalovirus exposure and HLA in healthy donors. Sequencing was performed with immunoSEQ multiplex PCR; in TCRdb, only in-frame clones are kept and a portion is missing. The profile shows 150,000 to 250,000 clones, 80% to 90% of them singletons. The sequencing sample was made of PBMCs. The receptors stem from a woman in her thirties in good health and CMV-seropositive.

Only a few counts were recorded for this clone. The chain joins TRBV11-2 to TRBJ2-7; possibly TRBD2 for D (6 bases). The CDR3 has 14 amino acids. Germline V gene sequence: CDR1 SGHAT, CDR2 FQNNGV. Trimming cost V 1 base and J 0 bases, with 7 bases left between them. The CDR3 DNA sequence: TGTGCCAGCAGCTTAGGCGGGAACTCCTACGAGCAGTACTTC. Protein product: CASSLGGNSYEQYF.

V is TRBV25-1 and J is TRBJ2-7; no definite D call. This CDR3 comprises 11 residues. V lost 3 bases, J lost 4 bases, and 4 bases lay in between. The V gene's germline CDR1 is MGHDK and CDR2 SYGVNS. CDR3 sequence: CASSDFYEQYF. The CDR3 coding sequence is TGTGCCAGCAGTGACTTTTACGAGCAGTACTTC.

The chain joins TRBV7-8 to TRBJ1-1; no firm D call. The CDR3 runs 16 residues. The germline CDR1 and CDR2 sequences are SGHVS and FQNEAQ. V lost 1 base to trimming and J lost 0 bases, with 12 bases between them. The CDR3 bases are TGTGCCAGCAGCTTAGTTTCAAGGAGCATGAACACTGAAGCTTTCTTT. Its protein product is CASSLVSRSMNTEAFF.

The rearrangement links TRBV6-6 to TRBJ2-2, with D possibly matching TRBD1 (5 bases). V lost 5 bases and J 7 bases, leaving 17 bases between the germline ends. Germline V CDR1 and CDR2: MNHNY, SVGAGI (reference sequence). The CDR3 is 15 residues long. DNA for the CDR3: TGTGCCAGCAGTCAGAGCAGGGAAGGGGTCGGGGAGCTGTTTTTT. As protein: CASSQSREGVGELFF.

The chain recombines TRBV18 with TRBJ1-5; D gene unclear. Trimming cost V 2 bases and J 2 bases, with 10 bases left between them. The germline V gene encodes CDR1 KGHSH and CDR2 LQKENI. This CDR3 is 15 amino acids long. The CDR3 DNA is TGTGCCAGCTCACCAAATAGTCCCCGCAATCAGCCCCAGCATTTT. Residues: CASSPNSPRNQPQHF.

As concerns this clone: Other DNA sequences in the sample encode the same CDR3. The chain combines TRBV6-5 with TRBJ1-1; possibly TRBD1 for D (5 bases). Trimming stripped 0 bases from V and 4 bases from J, with 9 bases between. The CDR3 sequence is 14 residues long. Per germline, CDR1 MNHEY and CDR2 SVGAGI. The CDR3 protein is CASSYSGGGTEAFF. For the CDR3, the DNA is TGTGCCAGCAGTTACTCGGGGGGAGGCACTGAAGCTTTCTTT.

The chain combines TRBV7-9 with TRBJ2-5, with D maybe TRBD2 (6 bases). This CDR3 spans 16 amino acids. Deletions cut 1 base from V and 3 bases from J, with 15 bases between. Germline lookup yields CDR1 SEHNR and CDR2 FQNEAQ (reference sequence). This CDR3 reads CASSLVAGTPKETQYF. In DNA form, the CDR3 reads TGTGCCAGCAGCTTAGTGGCGGGGACTCCCAAAGAGACCCAGTACTTC.

The genes are TRBV2 and TRBJ2-3; a weak D match, TRBD1 (5 bases). Trimming removed 3 bases from V and 5 bases from J, with 15 bases in between. CDR1 is SNHLY, CDR2 FYNNEI, per germline. This CDR3 contains 15 residues. CDR3 DNA sequence: TGTGCCAGCAGTGATGAGGCTAGGGGCGGAGATACGCAGTATTTT. This translates into CASSDEARGGDTQYF.

The rearrangement joins TRBV27 to TRBJ1-2; possibly TRBD1 for D (6 bases). Trimming removed 4 bases at V and 8 bases at J, with 14 bases between. Per germline, CDR1 MNHEY and CDR2 SMNVEV (reference sequence). This CDR3 has 13 residues. The CDR3: CASSYRAGAGYTF. The CDR3 region has the DNA TGTGCCAGCAGTTACAGGGCGGGGGCCGGCTACACCTTC.

This clone has only one observation. The rearrangement joins TRBV7-2 to TRBJ2-1; possibly TRBD1 for D (6 bases). Germline CDR1 SGHTA, CDR2 FQGNSA. V was shortened by 0 bases and J by 1 base, with 7 bases between the two germline ends. There are 15 residues in the CDR3. The CDR3 region is CASSLARGSYNEQFF. CDR3 sequence (DNA): TGTGCCAGCAGCTTAGCCAGGGGTTCCTACAATGAGCAGTTCTTC.

This rearrangement joins TRBV6-5 to TRBJ1-1; maybe TRBD1 (5 bases). Germline V lookup: CDR1 MNHEY, CDR2 SVGAGI. V dropped 6 bases and J dropped 7 bases, with 15 bases sitting between them. The CDR3 has 13 amino acids. Here the CDR3 reads CASSRGSGGEAFF. CDR3 DNA: TGTGCCAGCAGCCGGGGATCCGGGGGTGAAGCTTTCTTT.

The CDR3 DNA reads as TGCAGCGGAGTACTACAAGAGACCCAGTACTTC. Translation: CSGVLQETQYF. The chain combines TRBV29-1 with TRBJ2-5, with no clear D. The ends were cut back, 7 bases at V and 2 bases at J, with 8 bases in the middle. Per the germline V gene, CDR1 is SQVTM and CDR2 is ANQGSEA. The CDR3 is made up of 11 amino acids.

The rearrangement uses TRBV6-6 and TRBJ1-4; D unclear. Germline V CDR1 and CDR2: MNHNY, SVGAGI (reference sequence). The length of the CDR3 is 13 residues. Deletions cut 2 bases from V and 10 bases from J, with 11 bases between. In DNA, the CDR3 is TGTGCCAGCAGTTACGATAGTGCGCGAAAACTGTTTTTT. Its translation: CASSYDSARKLFF.

This chain joins TRBV9 and TRBJ2-1, with D perhaps matching TRBD2 (7 bases). CDR3 length: 13 residues. V was clipped by 4 bases and J by 6 bases, with 11 bases between them. Germline loops: CDR1 SGDLS, CDR2 YYNGEE. The CDR3 is CASSPGGSNEQFF. CDR3 nucleotides: TGTGCCAGCAGCCCGGGGGGCAGCAATGAGCAGTTCTTC.

V gene TRBV6-1 combines with J gene TRBJ2-1, with a possible D match to TRBD1 (6 bases). This CDR3 is built from 13 residues. The germline V and J ends were trimmed by 4 bases and 4 bases, with 8 bases remaining between them. Germline V gene lookup returns CDR1 MNHNS and CDR2 SASEGT. The CDR3 coding sequence is TGTGCCAGCAGTGTGACAGGTTACAATGAGCAGTTCTTC. It specifies CASSVTGYNEQFF.

The chain joins TRBV5-4 to TRBJ2-3; 7 bases line up with TRBD2. After removal of 5 bases from V and 2 bases from J, the junction contained 11 bases not matched to a gene. Germline V lookup: CDR1 SGHNT, CDR2 YYREEE (reference sequence). The CDR3 sequence is 16 residues long. In DNA form, the CDR3 reads TGTGCCAGCAGGTCGGGGGGAGGGCCCTCCACAGATACGCAGTATTTT. Its protein product is CASRSGGGPSTDTQYF.

The rearrangement joins TRBV30 to TRBJ1-1, with a tentative D call TRBD1 (6 bases). CDR3 length: 13 amino acids. Trimming stripped 2 bases from V and 4 bases from J, with 11 bases between. Germline V CDR1 and CDR2: GTSNPN, SVGIG (reference sequence). DNA for the CDR3: TGTGCCTGGAGTAAACAAGGGGGCACTGAAGCTTTCTTT. Protein: CAWSKQGGTEAFF.

This rearrangement joins TRBV11-3 to TRBJ2-3; 7 bases are a match to TRBD2. The V segment lost 5 bases and the J segment 6 bases; nucleotides outside the gene matches: 8. CDR1 SGHNT and CDR2 YENEEA come from the germline V gene. The length of the CDR3 is 14 residues. Here the CDR3 reads CASSVGGSEDTQYF. CDR3 bases: TGTGCCAGCAGCGTGGGCGGGAGCGAGGATACGCAGTATTTT.

In its sample, this clone was seen a few times. The chain is built from TRBV4-2 and TRBJ2-7; D gene unclear. This CDR3 has 14 amino acids. Germline V gene lookup returns CDR1 LGHNA and CDR2 YNFKEQ. The ends were cut back, 1 base at V and 2 bases at J, with 9 bases in the middle. This chain's CDR3 is CASSQGDLTYEQYF. The DNA of the CDR3 is TGTGCCAGCAGCCAAGGTGACTTAACCTACGAGCAGTACTTC.

The V and J genes are TRBV6-5 and TRBJ1-1; a weak D match, TRBD1 (5 bases). The CDR3 extends over 13 amino acids. CDR1 and CDR2 from the germline V gene are MNHEY and SVGAGI. V was cut by 9 bases and J by 0 bases, with 11 bases left in between. CDR3 residues: CASTGIMNTEAFF. The CDR3 DNA reads TGTGCCAGTACAGGAATCATGAACACTGAAGCTTTCTTT.

The chain has TRBV11-2 and TRBJ1-2, with D hard to call. Trimming pared 4 bases from V and 4 bases from J, leaving 13 bases between. Germline CDR1 and CDR2: SGHAT and FQNNGV. The CDR3 spans 14 residues. The CDR3 spells CASSSPRRIYGYTF. CDR3 sequence (DNA): TGTGCCAGCAGCTCTCCCCGGCGGATCTATGGCTACACCTTC.

The CDR3 nucleotides read TGTGCCAGCAGCTTCCTCGGACTAGCGGGAGGGGGGCACACCGGGGAGCTGTTTTTT. Amino acids: CASSFLGLAGGGHTGELFF. The J gene is TRBJ2-2, the V gene TRBV7-8, with TRBD2 matching over 15 bases. The CDR3 loop spans 19 amino acids. Germline CDR1 reads SGHVS; CDR2 reads FQNEAQ. V lost 3 bases, J lost 3 bases, and 8 bases stayed unmatched.

About this clone: Its ends do not fully match the called genes, so a read error is possible. The V call is TRBV7-7, the J call TRBJ2-2; tentatively, D is TRBD2 (5 bases). CDR1 SSHAT and CDR2 FNYEAQ come from the germline V gene (reference sequence). The CDR3 totals 16 residues. The CDR3 bases are TGTGCTAGCAGCTTATCCGGGGTGGGCGTCCCCGGGGAGCTGTTTTTT. Translating gives CASSLSGVGVPGELFF.

This clone showed up just once. The J gene is TRBJ1-1, the V gene TRBV6-1; D perhaps matches TRBD1 (6 bases). From germline, CDR1 is MNHNS and CDR2 SASEGT. This CDR3 contains 17 residues. The ends were cut back, 4 bases at V and 1 base at J, with 19 bases in the middle. CDR3: CASSATTTGRGNTEAFF. In nucleotides, the CDR3 is TGTGCCAGCAGTGCCACAACCACAGGGCGCGGGAACACTGAAGCTTTCTTT.

The chain recombines TRBV7-9 with TRBJ1-1; perhaps TRBD1 as D (6 bases). V shed 4 bases and J shed 7 bases, with 16 bases lying between them. There are 14 residues in the CDR3. Germline-derived CDR1 and CDR2 are SEHNR and FQNEAQ (reference sequence). CDR3 amino acids: CASSSDRLTGEAFF. DNA of the CDR3: TGTGCCAGCAGCTCCGACAGGCTGACTGGTGAAGCTTTCTTT.

J is TRBJ2-1 and V is TRBV27, with D uncertain. V dropped 6 bases and J dropped 7 bases, with 19 bases sitting between them. The CDR3 length is 15 residues. Germline values: CDR1 MNHEY, CDR2 SMNVEV (reference sequence). The CDR3 DNA follows: TGTGCCAGCAGGCGCATAATCCCCACACAGAATGAGCAGTTCTTC. Its protein is CASRRIIPTQNEQFF.

The J gene is TRBJ2-1, the V gene TRBV7-2; tentatively, D is TRBD2 (6 bases). Germline CDR1 and CDR2: SGHTA and FQGNSA. The V and J ends lost 1 base and 3 bases respectively, with 13 bases between them. This CDR3 region has 16 residues. The CDR3 bases are TGTGCCAGCAGCTTAGTCCCCGGGAGATACTACAATGAGCAGTTCTTC. Residues: CASSLVPGRYYNEQFF.

The chain combines TRBV6-1 with TRBJ2-7; TRBD2 might be the D (6 bases). With 4 bases removed from V and 2 bases from J, the gap between germline ends came to 12 bases. This CDR3 is built from 14 residues. From germline, CDR1 is MNHNS and CDR2 SASEGT. The CDR3 is CASSGLAVPYEQYF. The CDR3 nucleotides are TGTGCCAGCAGTGGCTTAGCGGTCCCCTACGAGCAGTACTTC.